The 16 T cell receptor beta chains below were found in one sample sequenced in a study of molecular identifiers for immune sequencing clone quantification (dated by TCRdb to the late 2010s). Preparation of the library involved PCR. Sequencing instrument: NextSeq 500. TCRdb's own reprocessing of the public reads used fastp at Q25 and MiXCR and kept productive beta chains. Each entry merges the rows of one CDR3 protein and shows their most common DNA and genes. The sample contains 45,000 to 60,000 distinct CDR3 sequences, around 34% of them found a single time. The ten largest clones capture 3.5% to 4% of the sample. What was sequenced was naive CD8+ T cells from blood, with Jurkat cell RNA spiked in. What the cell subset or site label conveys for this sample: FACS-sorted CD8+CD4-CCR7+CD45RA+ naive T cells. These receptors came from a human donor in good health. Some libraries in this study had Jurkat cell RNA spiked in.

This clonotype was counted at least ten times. CDR3 sequence (DNA): TGTGCCAGCAGTATCGGACTAGCGGGAGTCGAGCAGTACTTC. Its protein is CASSIGLAGVEQYF. The rearrangement joins TRBV28 to TRBJ2-7, with TRBD2 matching 13 bases. CDR3 length: 14 residues. With V trimmed by 5 bases and J by 6 bases, 4 bases remained unmatched. Germline values: CDR1 MDHEN, CDR2 SYDVKM.

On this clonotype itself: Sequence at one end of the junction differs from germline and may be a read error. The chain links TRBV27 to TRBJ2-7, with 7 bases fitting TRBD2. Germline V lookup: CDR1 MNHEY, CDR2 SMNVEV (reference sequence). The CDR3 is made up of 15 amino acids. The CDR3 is CASSFNSGGDYELYF. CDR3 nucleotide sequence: TGTGCCAGCAGTTTTAACTCGGGAGGAGACTACGAGCTGTACTTC.

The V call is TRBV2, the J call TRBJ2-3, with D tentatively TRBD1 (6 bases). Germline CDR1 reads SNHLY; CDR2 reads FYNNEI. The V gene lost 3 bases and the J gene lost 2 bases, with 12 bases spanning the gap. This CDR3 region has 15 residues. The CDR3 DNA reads TGTGCCAGCAGTGACTACTGGGGGCCCACAGATACGCAGTATTTT. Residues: CASSDYWGPTDTQYF.

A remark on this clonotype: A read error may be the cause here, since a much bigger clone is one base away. Here the CDR3 reads CASRPQTGFAGEPFF. The CDR3 bases are TGTGCCAGCAGACCCCAGACAGGGTTCGCCGGGGAGCCGTTTTTT. The rearrangement uses TRBV6-5 and TRBJ2-2; 7 nucleotides agree with TRBD1. In germline, CDR1 is MNHEY, CDR2 SVGAGI. There are 15 residues in the CDR3.

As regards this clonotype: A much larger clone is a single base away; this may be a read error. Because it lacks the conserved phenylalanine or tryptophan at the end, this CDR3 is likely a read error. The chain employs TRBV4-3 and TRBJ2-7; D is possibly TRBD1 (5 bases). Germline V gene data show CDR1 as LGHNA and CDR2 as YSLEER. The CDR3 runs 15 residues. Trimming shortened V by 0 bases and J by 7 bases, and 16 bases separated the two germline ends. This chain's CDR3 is CASSQDVGRVGEQYS. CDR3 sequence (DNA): TGCGCCAGCAGCCAAGATGTGGGCAGGGTCGGAGAGCAGTACTCC.

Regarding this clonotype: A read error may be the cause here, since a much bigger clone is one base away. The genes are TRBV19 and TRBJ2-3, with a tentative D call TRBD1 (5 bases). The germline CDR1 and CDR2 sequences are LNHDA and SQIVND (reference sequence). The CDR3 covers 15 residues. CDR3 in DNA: TGTGCCAGTAGTATAGGGGGCGGAAGAACAGGTACGCAGTATTTT. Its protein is CASSIGGGRTGTQYF.

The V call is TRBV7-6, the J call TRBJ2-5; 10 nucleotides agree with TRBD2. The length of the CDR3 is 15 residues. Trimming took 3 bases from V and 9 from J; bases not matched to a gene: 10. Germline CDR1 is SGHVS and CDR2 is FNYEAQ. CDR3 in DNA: TGTGCCAGCAGCTTCGGGCTAGCGGGAGCGGAGCCCCAGTACTTC. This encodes CASSFGLAGAEPQYF.

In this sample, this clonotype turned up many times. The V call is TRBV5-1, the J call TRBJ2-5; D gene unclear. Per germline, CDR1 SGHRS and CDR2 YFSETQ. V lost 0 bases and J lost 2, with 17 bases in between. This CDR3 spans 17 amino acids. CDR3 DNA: TGCGCCAGCAGCTTGGAGACATTCCCAGTATCGCAAGAGACCCAGTACTTC. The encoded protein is CASSLETFPVSQETQYF.

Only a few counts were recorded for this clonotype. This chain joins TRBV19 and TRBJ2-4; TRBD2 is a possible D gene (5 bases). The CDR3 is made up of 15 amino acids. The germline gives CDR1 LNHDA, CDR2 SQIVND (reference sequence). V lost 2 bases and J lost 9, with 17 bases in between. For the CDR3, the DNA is TGTGCCAGTAGTATAACCGGGGTTCCCTCGGGCATTCAGTACTTC. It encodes CASSITGVPSGIQYF.

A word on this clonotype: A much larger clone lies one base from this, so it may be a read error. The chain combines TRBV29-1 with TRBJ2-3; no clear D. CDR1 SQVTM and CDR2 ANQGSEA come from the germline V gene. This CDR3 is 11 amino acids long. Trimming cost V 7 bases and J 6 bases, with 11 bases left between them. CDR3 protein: CSARSEDTQYF. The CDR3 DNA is TGCAGCGCCCGATCGGAGGATACGCAGTATTTT.

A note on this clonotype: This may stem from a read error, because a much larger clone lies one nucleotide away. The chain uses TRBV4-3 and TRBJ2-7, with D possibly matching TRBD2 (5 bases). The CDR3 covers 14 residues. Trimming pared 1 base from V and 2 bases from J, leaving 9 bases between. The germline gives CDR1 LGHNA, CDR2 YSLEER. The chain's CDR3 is CASSQGTGTYEQYF. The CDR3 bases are TGCGCCAGCAGCCAAGGGACTGGCACCTACGAGCAGTACTTC.

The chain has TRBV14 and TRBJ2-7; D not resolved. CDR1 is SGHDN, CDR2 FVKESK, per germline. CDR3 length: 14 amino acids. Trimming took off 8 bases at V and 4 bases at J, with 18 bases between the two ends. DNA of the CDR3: TGTGCCAGCGGCCTTGGTCGTTACAGTTACGAGCAGTACTTC. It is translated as CASGLGRYSYEQYF.

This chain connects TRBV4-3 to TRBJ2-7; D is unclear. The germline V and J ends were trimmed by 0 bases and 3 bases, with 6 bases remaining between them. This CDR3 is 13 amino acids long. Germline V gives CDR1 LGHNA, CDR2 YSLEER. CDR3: CASSQDPDYEQYF. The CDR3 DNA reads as TGCGCCAGCAGCCAAGATCCCGACTACGAGCAGTACTTC.

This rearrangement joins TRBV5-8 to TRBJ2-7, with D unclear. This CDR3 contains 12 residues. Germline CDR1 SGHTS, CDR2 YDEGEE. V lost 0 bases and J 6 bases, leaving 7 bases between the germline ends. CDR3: CASSLVFFEQYF. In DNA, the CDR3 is TGTGCCAGCAGCTTGGTTTTTTTCGAGCAGTACTTC. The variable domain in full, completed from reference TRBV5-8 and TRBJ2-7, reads EAGVTQSPTHLIKTRGQQATLRCSPISGHTSVYWYQQALGLGLQFLLWYDEGEERNRGNFPPRFSGRQFPNYSSELNVNALELEDSALYLCASSLVFFEQYFGPGTRLTVT.

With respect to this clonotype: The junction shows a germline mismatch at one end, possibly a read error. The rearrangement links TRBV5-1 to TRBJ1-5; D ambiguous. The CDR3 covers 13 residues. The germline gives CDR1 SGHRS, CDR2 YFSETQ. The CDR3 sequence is CASSLAENQPQQF. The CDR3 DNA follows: TGCGCCAGCAGCTTGGCAGAAAATCAGCCCCAGCAATTT.

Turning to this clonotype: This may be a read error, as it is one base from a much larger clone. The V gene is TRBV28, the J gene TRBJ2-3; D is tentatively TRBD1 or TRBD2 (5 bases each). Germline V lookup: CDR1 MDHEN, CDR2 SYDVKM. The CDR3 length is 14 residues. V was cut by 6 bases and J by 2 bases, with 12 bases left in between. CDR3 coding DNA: TGTGCCAGCAGGCCGGGACCCCTCACAGATACGCAGTATTTT. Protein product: CASRPGPLTDTQYF.